This T cell receptor beta chain emerged from a study of T-cell reconstitution after alpha-beta-depleted transplantation in children. Study-wide results and limits: T-cell counts and diversity were attributed mostly to newly produced T cells one year after transplant. In patients about two months after transplant, alpha-beta T cells reportedly arose from several hundred expanded graft clones. Surviving recipient T cells and thymic progenitors accounted for the high day-60 TCRbeta diversity observed in some patients.

TCRbeta library preparation incorporated unique molecular identifiers. Via MiXCR, TCRdb re-called the PCR reads, giving one row per CDR3 protein. The top ten hold under 12% of the sample, which has about 120,000 distinct CDR3 sequences, 23% seen once. The CDR3 has 14 amino acids. CDR1 is SGHTA and CDR2 is FQGNSA in the germline V gene. The germline V and J ends were trimmed by 1 base and 8 bases, with 13 bases remaining between them. Details on this clonotype: Its antigen is not known.

The rearrangement links TRBV7-2 to TRBJ2-3, with D unclear. Sequencing used PBMCs, mostly from graft donor cells, obtained 180 days after TCRalphabeta/CD19-depleted stem cell transplant. The clonotype originates from a male patient aged 2-15 years who had a stem cell transplant for chronic granulomatous disease, so the T cells may come from the graft donor. CDR3 DNA: TGTGCCAGCAGCTTAGGGATTAGTGAGAGTACGCAGTATTTT. This encodes CASSLGISESTQYF.